A single sample gave rise to the 29 T cell receptor beta chains below, sequenced in a study of T cell responses to AZD1222 COVID-19 vaccine. Profiled with immunoSEQ multiplex PCR; TCRdb holds only in-frame clones, not every one. The sample lists approximately 80,000 clones, around 89% seen once, with less than 7.5% in the top ten. The specimen was peripheral blood, collected on day 0 of AZD1222 vaccination. All receptors come from an adult in good health.

This clone was found once. This chain connects TRBV15 to TRBJ2-3; tentative D call: TRBD2 (6 bases). Germline V CDR1 and CDR2: LNHNV, YYDKDF (reference sequence). The CDR3 contains 16 residues. V was clipped by 0 bases and J by 1 base, with 11 bases between them. DNA of the CDR3: TGTGCCACCAGCAGAGATCGGGGGTCTCGCACAGATACGCAGTATTTT. It encodes CATSRDRGSRTDTQYF.

This clone was recorded only once. The CDR3, as DNA: TGTGCCAGCTCTCTTCAGGTCACTGAAGCTTTCTTT. This sequence encodes CASSLQVTEAFF. The gene calls are TRBV14 and TRBJ1-1; D uncertain. Trimming took 8 bases from V and 4 from J, leaving 11 bases between them. The CDR3 is made up of 12 amino acids. Germline CDR1 reads SGHDN; CDR2 reads FVKESK.

The chain employs TRBV27 and TRBJ1-5; a weak D match, TRBD1 (5 bases). The CDR3 is made up of 13 amino acids. V was pared by 2 bases and J by 10 bases, with 12 bases between. Germline CDR1 reads MNHEY; CDR2 reads SMNVEV (reference sequence). Here the CDR3 reads CASSLASRDPQHF. CDR3 nucleotide sequence: TGTGCCAGCAGTTTAGCTTCCAGGGATCCCCAGCATTTT.

The rearrangement links TRBV10-3 to TRBJ1-5; the D is unclear. Trimming cost V 0 bases and J 6 bases, with 6 bases left between them. The CDR3 is made up of 13 amino acids. CDR1 and CDR2 (germline): ENHRY, SYGVKD. This CDR3 reads CAISESMRQPQHF. The CDR3 DNA reads TGTGCCATCAGTGAGTCGATGCGTCAGCCCCAGCATTTT.

The chain uses TRBV12-3 or TRBV12-4 and TRBJ2-1, with D hard to call. Trimming stripped 5 bases from V and 8 bases from J, with 10 bases between. The CDR3 sequence is 12 residues long. DNA for the CDR3: TGTGCCAGCAGTGTCGCCCTCGATGAGCAGTTCTTC. Amino acids: CASSVALDEQFF.

This clone was recorded only once. V and J are TRBV19 and TRBJ2-7, with TRBD1 matching over 8 bases. With 6 bases clipped from V and 3 bases from J, the junction kept 16 bases outside the gene matches. The CDR3 loop spans 17 amino acids. Germline V gene data show CDR1 as LNHDA and CDR2 as SQIVND (reference sequence). In DNA form, the CDR3 reads TGTGCCAGTAGCCTATCCGAATCAGGACAGGGATTCTACGAGCAGTACTTC. As protein: CASSLSESGQGFYEQYF. Full variable domain (rest looked up from reference TRBV19 and TRBJ2-7): DGGITQSPKYLFRKEGQNVTLSCEQNLNHDAMYWYRQDPGQGLRLIYYSQIVNDFQKGDIAEGYSVSREKKESFPLTVTSAQKNPTAFYLCASSLSESGQGFYEQYFGPGTRLTVT.

The chain employs TRBV12-3 or TRBV12-4 and TRBJ1-5, with D unresolved. V gave up 6 bases and J gave up 11 bases, with 11 bases separating them. This CDR3 is 11 amino acids long. CDR3 nucleotide sequence: TGTGCCAGCAGCAGACGAGCGGCCCAGCATTTT. Its protein is CASSRRAAQHF.

This rearrangement joins TRBV4-1 to TRBJ2-7; D may match TRBD1 or TRBD2 (5 bases each). The CDR3 extends over 15 amino acids. V lost 8 bases and J lost 7, with 24 bases in between. Germline assignment: CDR1 MGHRA and CDR2 YSYEKL. CDR3 nucleotides: TGCGCCAGCTCTTTTGAGGGACGGGTTGGTCGGGAGCAGTACTTC. Translated: CASSFEGRVGREQYF.

V is TRBV30 and J is TRBJ1-2; TRBD1 is a possible D gene (6 bases). V lost 4 bases and J lost 0, with 6 bases in between. CDR3 length equals 12 residues. CDR1 and CDR2 from the germline V gene are GTSNPN and SVGIG (reference sequence). The CDR3 sequence is CAWTGANYGYTF. Here the CDR3 DNA reads TGTGCCTGGACAGGGGCTAACTATGGCTACACCTTC.

The genes are TRBV9 and TRBJ1-2; a weak D match, TRBD1 (6 bases). The V gene lost 4 bases and the J gene lost 7 bases, with 20 bases spanning the gap. This CDR3 spans 15 amino acids. The germline V gene has CDR1 SGDLS and CDR2 YYNGEE. The CDR3 DNA is TGTGCCAGCAGCCCCCCGGGACAACGCTCGGGTGGCTACACCTTC. Residues: CASSPPGQRSGGYTF. The whole variable domain, filled in from reference TRBV9 and TRBJ1-2, reads DSGVTQTPKHLITATGQRVTLRCSPRSGDLSVYWYQQSLDQGLQFLIQYYNGEERAKGNILERFSAQQFPDLHSELNLSSLELGDSALYFCASSPPGQRSGGYTFGSGTRLTVV.

The chain combines TRBV29-1 with TRBJ1-2; D remains unclear. Germline assignment: CDR1 SQVTM and CDR2 ANQGSEA. The length of the CDR3 is 12 residues. V shed 2 bases and J shed 7 bases, with 11 bases lying between them. Here the CDR3 reads CSVELVGIGYTF. CDR3 bases: TGCAGCGTTGAATTGGTAGGGATTGGCTACACCTTC.

This chain links TRBV14 with TRBJ1-1, with D possibly being TRBD1 (6 bases). With 3 bases removed from V and 3 bases from J, the gap between germline ends came to 23 bases. This CDR3 comprises 18 residues. Germline CDR1 is SGHDN and CDR2 is FVKESK. This CDR3 reads CASSQTPLWGAWDTEAFF. CDR3 sequence (DNA): TGTGCCAGCAGCCAGACGCCGCTGTGGGGGGCCTGGGACACTGAAGCTTTCTTT.

The chain is built from TRBV24-1 and TRBJ2-7, with 8 bases fitting TRBD1. Trimming cost V 5 bases and J 0 bases; bases outside gene matches: 5. The CDR3 consists of 15 residues. The germline CDR1 and CDR2 sequences are KGHDR and SFDVKD. The CDR3 DNA sequence: TGTGCCACCAGTGGAGCCGGGACAGGCTCCTACGAGCAGTACTTC. Protein: CATSGAGTGSYEQYF.

The chain combines TRBV5-5 with TRBJ1-2, with 7 bases fitting TRBD1. The CDR3 has 16 residues. CDR1 is SGHKS, CDR2 YYEKEE, per germline (reference sequence). Trimming took 3 bases from V and 4 from J; bases not matched to a gene: 12. This chain's CDR3 is CASSSQVRDSVYGYTF. The CDR3 nucleotides are TGTGCCAGCAGCTCTCAGGTCCGGGACAGCGTCTATGGCTACACCTTC. Complete variable domain (other parts from reference TRBV5-5 and TRBJ1-2): DAGVTQSPTHLIKTRGQQVTLRCSPISGHKSVSWYQQVLGQGPQFIFQYYEKEERGRGNFPDRFSARQFPNYSSELNVNALLLGDSALYLCASSSQVRDSVYGYTFGSGTRLTVV.

The chain employs TRBV5-4 and TRBJ1-1, with D unresolved. This CDR3 spans 15 amino acids. CDR1 and CDR2 (germline): SGHNT, YYREEE (reference sequence). V shed 0 bases and J shed 2 bases, with 11 bases lying between them. The CDR3 protein is CASSLVGTVNTEAFF. DNA of the CDR3: TGTGCCAGCAGCTTGGTAGGAACGGTTAACACTGAAGCTTTCTTT.

The V call is TRBV7-8, the J call TRBJ2-3; TRBD2 aligns across 9 bases. The CDR3 runs to 15 residues. Losses at the gene ends were 1 base for V and 6 bases for J; bases not matched to a gene: 5. Germline CDR1 is SGHVS and CDR2 is FQNEAQ. This chain's CDR3 is CASSLGGGAVDTQYF. The CDR3 DNA reads TGTGCCAGCAGCTTAGGCGGGGGGGCCGTCGATACGCAGTATTTT.

A single count supports this clone. CDR3 DNA: TGTGCCTGGAGTGTAGGGGCAGTCTACGAGCAGTACTTC. Amino acids: CAWSVGAVYEQYF. The gene calls are TRBV30 and TRBJ2-7; TRBD1 is a possible D gene (5 bases). The ends were cut back, 0 bases at V and 3 bases at J, with 9 bases in the middle. This CDR3 has 13 amino acids. CDR1 and CDR2 from the germline V gene are GTSNPN and SVGIG (reference sequence).

This chain links TRBV6-5 with TRBJ1-2; TRBD1 agrees at 7 bases. In germline, CDR1 is MNHEY, CDR2 SVGAGI. This CDR3 spans 14 amino acids. The V segment lost 6 bases and the J segment 3 bases; nucleotides outside the gene matches: 7. CDR3 protein: CASRPDRFYYGYTF. Here the CDR3 DNA reads TGTGCCAGCAGACCGGACAGGTTTTACTATGGCTACACCTTC.

The chain joins TRBV7-8 to TRBJ1-2; D may be TRBD1 (6 bases). Germline V gene lookup returns CDR1 SGHVS and CDR2 FQNEAQ. V was shortened by 2 bases and J by 1 base, with 20 bases between the two germline ends. The CDR3 covers 18 residues. CDR3 sequence: CASSLSAEGGIYNYGYTF. The CDR3 bases are TGTGCCAGCAGCTTATCCGCGGAAGGGGGTATTTATAACTATGGCTACACCTTC.

This clone was observed a single time. The gene calls are TRBV21-1 and TRBJ2-7. TRBV21-1 is classified as a pseudogene. The CDR3 totals 13 residues. CDR3 in amino acids: CASSKGDADEQYF. CDR3 bases: TGTGCCAGCAGCAAGGGGGATGCGGACGAGCAGTACTTC.

In its sample, this clone was seen once. The chain is built from TRBV27 and TRBJ2-1; 12 bases map to TRBD2. The germline V gene encodes CDR1 MNHEY and CDR2 SMNVEV (reference sequence). V gave up 5 bases and J gave up 9 bases; unmatched junction bases: 11. The CDR3 covers 16 residues. CDR3 bases: TGTGCCAGCAGTCAACAAACTAGCGGGGGGTATGGTGAGCAGTTCTTC. It codes for CASSQQTSGGYGEQFF.

The chain recombines TRBV7-9 with TRBJ1-3, with a possible D match to TRBD1 (6 bases). The V end was cut by 5 bases, the J end by 4 bases, with 15 bases between. This CDR3 spans 15 amino acids. Germline values: CDR1 SEHNR, CDR2 FQNEAQ (reference sequence). CDR3 nucleotide sequence: TGTGCCAGCAGCCCCTTGGGGGCTACAGGAAACACCATATATTTT. The encoded protein is CASSPLGATGNTIYF.

This clone was found once. The J gene is TRBJ2-1, the V gene TRBV5-1; TRBD2 aligns across 7 bases. This CDR3 spans 13 amino acids. Germline CDR1 SGHRS, CDR2 YFSETQ. The J segment lost 9 bases and the V segment lost 4 bases, leaving 7 bases of the junction unmatched. CDR3 loop: CASSPSWGGEQFF. In nucleotides, the CDR3 is TGCGCCAGCAGCCCTTCATGGGGGGGTGAGCAGTTCTTC.

The chain links TRBV19 to TRBJ1-5; TRBD1 is a possible D gene (5 bases). The germline gives CDR1 LNHDA, CDR2 SQIVND (reference sequence). This CDR3 has 14 residues. V dropped 1 base and J dropped 9 bases, with 13 bases sitting between them. In DNA, the CDR3 is TGTGCCAGTAGTATAGGTGGGGCCGCGGGGCCCCAGCATTTT. Translating gives CASSIGGAAGPQHF.

The genes are TRBV7-9 and TRBJ1-2, with a weak D call TRBD1 (5 bases). V gave up 5 bases and J gave up 6 bases, with 22 bases separating them. Germline V lookup: CDR1 SEHNR, CDR2 FQNEAQ (reference sequence). This CDR3 contains 16 residues. The CDR3 reads CASSLTGYRETNGYTF. In DNA, the CDR3 is TGTGCCAGCAGCCTAACAGGATACCGGGAAACAAATGGCTACACCTTC.

This chain joins TRBV6-6 and TRBJ1-2, with TRBD1 identical over 8 bases. Trimming took 6 bases from V and 4 from J; bases not matched to a gene: 7. The CDR3 length is 14 residues. Germline-derived CDR1 and CDR2 are MNHNY and SVGAGI (reference sequence). CDR3 sequence: CASRNRGAGYGYTF. The CDR3 DNA sequence: TGTGCCAGCAGAAACAGGGGGGCGGGCTATGGCTACACCTTC.

The chain employs TRBV28 and TRBJ2-4; possibly TRBD1 or TRBD2 for D (5 bases each). CDR1 is MDHEN and CDR2 is SYDVKM in the germline V gene. Between the trimmed V and J ends, which lost 3 bases and 8 bases, there was a span of 14 bases. The CDR3 spans 14 residues. This chain's CDR3 is CASSLGRGWDIQYF. The CDR3 nucleotides are TGTGCCAGCAGTTTGGGCCGGGGCTGGGACATTCAGTACTTC.

The V gene is TRBV27, the J gene TRBJ2-5, with 12 bases fitting TRBD1. V lost 4 bases, J lost 4 bases, and 4 bases stayed unmatched. Per the germline V gene, CDR1 is MNHEY and CDR2 is SMNVEV (reference sequence). The length of the CDR3 is 15 residues. In nucleotides, the CDR3 is TGTGCCAGCAGTTCATGGGACAGGGGGCGAGAGACCCAGTACTTC. Protein product: CASSSWDRGRETQYF.

The V gene is TRBV10-1, the J gene TRBJ1-1; D is unclear. The CDR3 covers 13 residues. Germline loops: CDR1 WNHNN, CDR2 SYGVQD (reference sequence). V was clipped by 10 bases and J by 1 base, with 13 bases between them. The CDR3 sequence is CATNRERNTEAFF. As DNA, the CDR3 is TGCGCCACCAACCGGGAAAGGAACACTGAAGCTTTCTTT.